This T cell receptor (beta chain) is from a study of shared clonotypes between healthy human individuals. V lost 1 base, J lost 5 bases, and 5 bases stayed unmatched. This CDR3 contains 15 residues. Germline CDR1 and CDR2: SGHVS and FNYEAQ. The repertoire was sequenced with immunoSEQ multiplex PCR; TCRdb's copy has only in-frame clones and lacks some. The sample lists about 2.4 million clones; over 85% were seen once. Sequenced material: naive CD4+ T cells from PBMCs. This sample's subset: CD45RA+ positively selected. The rearrangement links TRBV7-6 to TRBJ1-2; 9 nucleotides agree with TRBD1. This TCR was sampled from a man aged 18 to 29 in good health. Some clones in this sample may be carry-over from other donors' samples. The DNA for the CDR3 is TGTGCCAGCAGCTTAGGTTCGACAGGGGGGTATGGCTACACCTTC. Protein: CASSLGSTGGYGYTF.